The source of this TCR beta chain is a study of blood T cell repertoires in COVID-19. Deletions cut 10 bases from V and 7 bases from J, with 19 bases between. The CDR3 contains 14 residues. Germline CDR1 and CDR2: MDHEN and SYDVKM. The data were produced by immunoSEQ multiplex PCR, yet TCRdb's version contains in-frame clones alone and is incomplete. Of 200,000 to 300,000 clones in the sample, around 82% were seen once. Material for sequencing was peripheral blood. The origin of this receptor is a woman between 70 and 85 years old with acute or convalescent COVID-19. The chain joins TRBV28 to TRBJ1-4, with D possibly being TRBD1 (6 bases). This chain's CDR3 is CATSPGQYTEKLFF. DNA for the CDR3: TGTGCCACCTCGCCGGGACAATACACTGAAAAACTGTTTTTT.